This T cell receptor beta chain was sequenced during a study of blood T cell repertoires in COVID-19. About the research overall: Samples came from the United States, Italy and Spain, spanning acute and convalescent COVID-19. PBMCs, B-cell-depleted T cells, or T cells provided the cDNA or gDNA that made up the material.

Authors' processing steps: Scientists estimated how many nucleated cells there were by amplifying reference gene primers. Profiled with immunoSEQ multiplex PCR; TCRdb holds only in-frame clones, not every one. That table supplies the V and J calls and clone size; D and trimming were determined from the DNA. The sample shows 230,000 or so clones, about 79% of them seen only once. The specimen sequenced was peripheral blood. This receptor was obtained from a man aged 40-55 years who had recovered from COVID-19.

CDR3 nucleotides: TGTGCCACTAAGGCCCCGGGACTAGCGGGGAAAGAGACCCAGTACTTC. It is translated as CATKAPGLAGKETQYF. The chain joins TRBV19 to TRBJ2-5; 13 nucleotides line up with TRBD2. J lost 3 bases, V lost 10 bases, and 11 bases had no gene match. The CDR3 totals 16 residues. The germline CDR1 and CDR2 sequences are LNHDA and SQIVND (reference sequence).